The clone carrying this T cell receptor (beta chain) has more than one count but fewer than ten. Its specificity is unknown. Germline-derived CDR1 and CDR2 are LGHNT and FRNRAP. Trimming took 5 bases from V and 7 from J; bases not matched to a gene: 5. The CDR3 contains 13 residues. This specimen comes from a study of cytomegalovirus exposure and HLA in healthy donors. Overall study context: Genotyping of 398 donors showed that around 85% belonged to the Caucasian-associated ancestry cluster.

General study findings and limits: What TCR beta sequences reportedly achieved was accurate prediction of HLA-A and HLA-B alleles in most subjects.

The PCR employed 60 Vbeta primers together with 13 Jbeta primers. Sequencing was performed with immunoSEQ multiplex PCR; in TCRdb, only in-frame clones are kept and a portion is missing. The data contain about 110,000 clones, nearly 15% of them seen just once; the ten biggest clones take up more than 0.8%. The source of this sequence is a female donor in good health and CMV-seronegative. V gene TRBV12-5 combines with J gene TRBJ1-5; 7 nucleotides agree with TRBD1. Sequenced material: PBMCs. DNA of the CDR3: TGTGCTAGTGGTCCCGACAGGGTCCAGCCCCAGCATTTT. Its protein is CASGPDRVQPQHF.